The 7 T cell receptor beta chains reported below all come from one sample, sequenced in a study of molecular identifiers for immune sequencing clone quantification (dated by TCRdb to about 2018). The library was prepared using PCR. TCRdb lists the instrument as Illumina HiSeq 4000. TCRdb redid the processing of the public reads, applying fastp at Q25 and MiXCR, and retained in-frame beta chains. Rows merge per CDR3 protein into single entries with the most common DNA and genes. For this sample there are 400,000 to 600,000 distinct CDR3 sequences; over 20% appear just once. The ten largest clonotypes hold 0.7% to 0.95% of the sample. The specimen was naive CD8+ T cells from blood, with Jurkat cell RNA spiked in. Interpreted using the paper, the cell subset or site label stands for: FACS-sorted CD8+CD4-CCR7+CD45RA+ naive T cells. The receptors shown here come from a human donor in good health. Some libraries in this study had Jurkat cell RNA spiked in.

With regard to this clonotype: The junction departs from the called germline gene at one end, perhaps through a read error. The gene calls are TRBV6-2 or TRBV6-3 and TRBJ2-7; D perhaps matches TRBD2 (5 bases). CDR1 and CDR2 (germline): MNHEY, SVGEGT. This CDR3 contains 14 residues. The chain's CDR3 is CASSTGSQPDERYF. Written as DNA, the CDR3 is TGTGCCAGCAGTACGGGATCGCAGCCCGACGAGCGGTACTTC.

The rearrangement uses TRBV16 and TRBJ2-7; D unclear. The CDR3 sequence is 12 residues long. Trimming shortened V by 1 base and J by 7 bases, and 8 bases separated the two germline ends. Germline V gives CDR1 KGHSY, CDR2 FQNENV. As DNA, the CDR3 is TGTGCCAGCAGCCAATTCCCACAGGAGCAGTACTTC. Its translation is CASSQFPQEQYF.

This clonotype was seen only a few times. V and J are TRBV7-9 and TRBJ2-7; D is uncertain. The CDR3 covers 14 residues. From germline, CDR1 is SEHNR and CDR2 FQNEAQ (reference sequence). The ends were cut back, 2 bases at V and 2 bases at J, with 10 bases in the middle. Here the CDR3 reads CASSLQDKPYEQYF. CDR3 in DNA: TGTGCCAGCAGCTTACAAGACAAGCCCTACGAGCAGTACTTC.

At least ten counts were recorded for this clonotype. DNA for the CDR3: TGTGCCAGCAGCGTGGGGGACAGGGGTCGCGAGACCCAGTACTTC. Translation gives CASSVGDRGRETQYF. The chain has TRBV11-2 and TRBJ2-5; TRBD1 aligns across 10 bases. Germline V gene sequence: CDR1 SGHAT, CDR2 FQNNGV. The CDR3 sequence is 15 residues long. J was trimmed by 5 bases and V by 5 bases; bases with no gene match: 8.

The genes are TRBV9 and TRBJ2-3; D uncertain. The V end lost 2 bases, the J end lost 1 base, and 14 bases lay between the germline ends. Germline values: CDR1 SGDLS, CDR2 YYNGEE. The CDR3 is 16 amino acids. CDR3 DNA: TGTGCCAGCAGCGTTTTTGGTCAGTACCGCACAGATACGCAGTATTTT. Amino acid sequence: CASSVFGQYRTDTQYF.

This clonotype was found many times. The V gene is TRBV28, the J gene TRBJ2-1; 10 positions agree with TRBD2. The trim removed 5 bases at V and 7 bases at J, leaving 17 bases unmatched. Germline V lookup: CDR1 MDHEN, CDR2 SYDVKM. This CDR3 region has 18 residues. For the CDR3, the DNA is TGTGCCAGCAGTCCACTTAACGGAGCGGGAGGGCCGGGGAATGAGCAGTTCTTC. Protein product: CASSPLNGAGGPGNEQFF.

With respect to this clonotype: One end of the junction does not line up with germline, which may come from a read error. The chain carries TRBV20-1 and TRBJ2-1; TRBD2 aligns across 7 bases. Germline V gives CDR1 DFQATT, CDR2 SNEGSKA (reference sequence). The CDR3 sequence is 13 residues long. DNA for the CDR3: TGCAGTGCTAGACTAGCGGAGTACAATGAGCAGTCCTTC. Its translation is CSARLAEYNEQSF.